This is a list of T cell receptor beta chains from one sample in a study of human T cells and chemical hapten exposure. TCRdb recomputed calls from the RACE reads with MiXCR, one row per CDR3 protein. Here the sample spans around 130,000 distinct CDR3 sequences, approximately 8.3% being singletons. The sample comprised whole blood. All receptors come from a male donor in good health. Some clones in this sample may be carry-over from other donors' samples. Both conserved end residues are trimmed from each CDR3. The D gene is left open where the match is weak. Not every row has a clone size; where given, it reads once, few, many or a size class.

D gene: .
V gene: TRBV20-1
clone size: many
CDR3 protein: SASQGRGEQY

D gene: .
V gene: TRBV5-5
clone size: few
CDR3 protein: ASSFLGTEAF

D gene: .
V gene: TRBV5-1
clone size: few
CDR3 protein: ASSLSGLYNEQF

D gene: TRBD1
V gene: TRBV10-3
clone size: many
CDR3 protein: AIPATGTGSTGELF

D gene: TRBD1
V gene: TRBV10-3
clone size: .
CDR3 protein: AISEPPGDRGGEPQH

D gene: .
V gene: TRBV18
clone size: many
CDR3 protein: ASSPRPNEQPQH

D gene: .
V gene: TRBV7-6
clone size: .
CDR3 protein: ASSLGRWGTVADTQY

D gene: TRBD1
V gene: TRBV9
clone size: few
CDR3 protein: ASSSLRDRGHYEQF

D gene: .
V gene: TRBV9
clone size: few
CDR3 protein: ASSVDSGKNYGYT

D gene: .
V gene: TRBV7-2
clone size: many
CDR3 protein: ASRLERASSYEQY

D gene: TRBD2
V gene: TRBV20-1
clone size: few
CDR3 protein: SVSSGKNIQY

D gene: .
V gene: TRBV20-1
clone size: few
CDR3 protein: SARALDTVQETQY

D gene: .
V gene: TRBV6-2/TRBV6-3
clone size: few
CDR3 protein: ASSYSKRGPNSYEQY

D gene: .
V gene: TRBV25-1
clone size: .
CDR3 protein: ASSDMRRYQETQY

D gene: .
V gene: TRBV12-3/TRBV12-4
clone size: .
CDR3 protein: ASSLQPSGVGYT